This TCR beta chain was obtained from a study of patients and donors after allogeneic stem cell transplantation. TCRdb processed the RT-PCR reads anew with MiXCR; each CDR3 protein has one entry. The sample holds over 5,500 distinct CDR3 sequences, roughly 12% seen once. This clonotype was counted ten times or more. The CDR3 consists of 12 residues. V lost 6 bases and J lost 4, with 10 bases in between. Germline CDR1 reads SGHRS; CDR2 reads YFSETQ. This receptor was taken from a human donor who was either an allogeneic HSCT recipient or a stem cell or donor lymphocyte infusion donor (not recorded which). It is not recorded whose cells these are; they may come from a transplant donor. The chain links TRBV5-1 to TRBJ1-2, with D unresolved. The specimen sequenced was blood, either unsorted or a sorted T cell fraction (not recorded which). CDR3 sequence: CASTGAGYGYTF. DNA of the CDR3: TGCGCCAGCACGGGTGCGGGCTATGGCTACACCTTC.